This passage covers 20 T cell receptor beta chains from one sample sequenced in a study of T cell clonality in common variable immunodeficiency. Findings and limits, study-wide: In common variable immunodeficiency, TCR beta chains reportedly carried fewer deletions and N-nucleotide insertions.

No antigens are known for them. Assay used: immunoSEQ multiplex PCR; TCRdb lists only in-frame clones, some missing. The repertoire shows some 10,000 clones, none seen only once; the top ten take about 5.7%. Sequenced: peripheral blood mononuclear cells. The receptor set was obtained from a human donor with common variable immunodeficiency.

Concerning this clone: The read comes to an end 3 residues before the CDR3 does, leaving the germline J gene to fill in the end. J is TRBJ1-2 and V is TRBV19, with 9 bases matching TRBD1. V lost 7 bases, J lost 4 bases, and 7 bases stayed unmatched. The CDR3 sequence is 14 residues long. Germline CDR1 reads LNHDA; CDR2 reads SQIVND (reference sequence). This CDR3 is CASTRLTGGYGYTF. Incomplete CDR3 DNA: TGTGCCAGTACCCGGTTGACAGGGGGCTATGGC.

About this clone: The read ends 3 residues before the CDR3 terminus; that terminus is restored from the germline J gene. The V gene is TRBV19, the J gene TRBJ1-1, with D hard to call. Germline CDR1 and CDR2: LNHDA and SQIVND (reference sequence). There are 12 residues in the CDR3. Trimming pared 0 bases from V and 7 bases from J, leaving 6 bases between. The CDR3 loop reads CASSIDRHEAFF. CDR3 DNA, as far as it was read: TGTGCCAGTAGTATAGACAGGCATGAA.

The sequenced CDR3 bases are TGTGCCAGCAGCTATCTAGTTAGCGATGAG. Protein product: CASSYLVSDE. The full CDR3 reads CASSYLVSDEQFF. The chain links TRBV7-6 to TRBJ2-1, with D tentatively TRBD2 (5 bases). The observed sequence ends 3 residues before the CDR3 terminus, with the missing tail filled in from the germline J gene. This CDR3 has 13 amino acids. Trimming shortened V by 4 bases and J by 8 bases, and 12 bases separated the two germline ends. Germline V CDR1 and CDR2: SGHVS, FNYEAQ.

Judged by abundance, this clone is medium-sized. The read terminates 3 residues before the CDR3 end, so the remaining end is supplied by the germline J gene. This sequence joins TRBV5-1 and TRBJ2-5, with TRBD1 as a possible D gene (5 bases). Germline values: CDR1 SGHRS, CDR2 YFSETQ. CDR3 length: 14 amino acids. V was pared by 4 bases and J by 3 bases, with 13 bases between. CDR3 DNA (partial): TGCGCCAGCAGCCCAGGGCAATTGAAAGAGACC. Protein sequence: CASSPGQLKET. The entire CDR3 protein reads CASSPGQLKETQYF.

This clone is termed medium-sized. The read terminates 3 residues before the CDR3 end, so the remaining end is supplied by the germline J gene. The chain couples TRBV5-1 to TRBJ2-2; TRBD2 is a possible D gene (5 bases). The CDR3 has 13 amino acids. CDR1 SGHRS and CDR2 YFSETQ come from the germline V gene. The germline V and J ends were trimmed by 0 bases and 6 bases, with 6 bases remaining between them. Partial CDR3 DNA: TGCGCCAGCAGCTTGGGAGGGCCCGGGGAG. It translates to CASSLGGPGE. The entire CDR3 reads CASSLGGPGELFF.

The CDR3 loop reads CASSTGHLAKNIQYF. Partial CDR3 DNA: TGTGCCAGCAGCACGGGACACCTAGCCAAAAACATT. The chain uses TRBV7-9 and TRBJ2-4; a possible D gene is TRBD1 (6 bases). The CDR3 is cut off 3 residues early in the read; its end comes from the germline J gene. Trimming removed 5 bases from V and 0 bases from J, with 11 bases in between. CDR3 length: 15 residues. From germline, CDR1 is SEHNR and CDR2 FQNEAQ (reference sequence).

This clone was counted a few times. The read is 3 residues too short to cover the CDR3 end, so that end is filled in from the germline J gene. This chain connects TRBV18 to TRBJ2-4; D is possibly TRBD1 (6 bases). Germline lookup yields CDR1 KGHSH and CDR2 LQKENI. The CDR3 runs to 15 residues. Trimming took off 6 bases at V and 9 bases at J, with 21 bases between the two ends. This CDR3 is CASSPNARGYVIQYF. The covered CDR3 bases are TGTGCCAGCTCCCCAAATGCCAGGGGTTATGTCATT.

As regards this clone: With the read ending 3 residues before the CDR3 end, the germline J gene is used to fill in that end. J is TRBJ2-7 and V is TRBV20-1, with 8 nucleotides matching TRBD1. J lost 1 base, V lost 6 bases, and 8 bases had no gene match. This CDR3 has 14 residues. In germline, CDR1 is DFQATT, CDR2 SNEGSKA (reference sequence). The covered CDR3 bases are TGCAGTGCAAAGAGACAGGGGCCATCCTACGAG. It yields the protein CSAKRQGPSYE. The whole CDR3 region reads CSAKRQGPSYEQYF.

As concerns this clone: With the read ending 3 residues before the CDR3 end, the germline J gene is used to fill in that end. The chain carries TRBV19 and TRBJ2-7; 8 positions agree with TRBD2. The J segment lost 4 bases and the V segment lost 5 bases, leaving 4 bases of the junction unmatched. CDR3 length equals 13 residues. Germline lookup yields CDR1 LNHDA and CDR2 SQIVND (reference sequence). CDR3: CASSPLAGYEQYF. CDR3 DNA (partial): TGTGCCAGTAGTCCCTTAGCGGGGTACGAG.

In this sample, this clone turned up a few times. The read stops 3 residues short of the end of the CDR3; the missing end is completed from the germline J gene. This chain joins TRBV7-9 and TRBJ2-1; 9 nucleotides align to TRBD2. CDR1 and CDR2 from the germline V gene are SEHNR and FQNEAQ (reference sequence). The CDR3 has 14 amino acids. The trim removed 4 bases at V and 6 bases at J, leaving 4 bases unmatched. This chain's CDR3 is CASSSREGFNEQFF. CDR3 bases read: TGTGCCAGCAGCTCGCGGGAGGGATTCAATGAG.

This clone was seen more than once but under ten times. The CDR3 goes on 3 residues after the read ends, and that part is filled in from the germline J gene. The chain combines TRBV7-2 with TRBJ2-1; TRBD1 might be the D (6 bases). CDR1 and CDR2 from the germline V gene are SGHTA and FQGNSA. The CDR3 spans 15 residues. V shed 5 bases and J shed 4 bases, with 15 bases lying between them. The CDR3 sequence: CASSPAGAEYNEQFF. Incomplete CDR3 DNA: TGTGCCAGCAGCCCTGCAGGGGCGGAATACAATGAG.

This clone was seen a handful of times. Coverage ceases 3 residues before the CDR3 finishes, and the germline J gene fills in the end. This sequence joins TRBV18 and TRBJ2-7; no reliable D call. CDR3 length: 14 amino acids. V dropped 0 bases and J dropped 3 bases, with 9 bases sitting between them. Germline loops: CDR1 KGHSH, CDR2 LQKENI. The chain's CDR3 is CASSPPVRYYEQYF. The covered CDR3 bases are TGTGCCAGCTCACCACCGGTCCGGTACTACGAG.

This clone turned up a few times. The read ends 3 residues shy of where the CDR3 ends; the end is completed using the germline J gene. The chain combines TRBV30 with TRBJ2-5; 9 bases fit TRBD1. Germline V gene lookup returns CDR1 GTSNPN and CDR2 SVGIG (reference sequence). CDR3 length: 15 amino acids. The junction had 13 bases not matched to a gene; V was cut back by 7 bases and J by 4 bases. The CDR3 sequence is CAFKVYRGRGETQYF. The part of the CDR3 DNA that was read is TGTGCCTTCAAGGTGTACAGGGGGCGTGGAGAGACC.

A remark on this clone: Sequencing ends 3 residues short of the CDR3 end; the germline J gene provides the rest. This chain uses TRBV5-1 with TRBJ2-5; D is undetermined. The germline V gene has CDR1 SGHRS and CDR2 YFSETQ. This CDR3 region has 13 residues. V was trimmed by 3 bases and J by 5 bases, leaving 11 bases between them. This CDR3 is CASSSLYRETQYF. CDR3 DNA (partial): TGCGCCAGCAGCTCCCTTTACCGGGAGACC.

The DNA read from the CDR3 is TGTGCCTGGAGTGTAAGGGTAAAAGGGGGCGCGTATCAGCCC. Its protein product is CAWSVRVKGGAYQP. The full CDR3 protein is CAWSVRVKGGAYQPQHF. The chain combines TRBV30 with TRBJ1-5; 7 bases agree with TRBD1. The read comes to an end 3 residues before the CDR3 does, leaving the germline J gene to fill in the end. The CDR3 is 17 residues long. Germline trimming cut 0 bases from V and 5 bases from J; bases unmatched to any gene: 13. Germline assignment: CDR1 GTSNPN and CDR2 SVGIG (reference sequence).

This clone has only a few counts. The read halts 3 residues ahead of the CDR3 end, with the missing end drawn from the germline J gene. The gene calls are TRBV19 and TRBJ2-2, with D tentatively TRBD2 (6 bases). The CDR3 consists of 15 residues. The ends were cut back, 1 base at V and 7 bases at J, with 13 bases in the middle. Germline assignment: CDR1 LNHDA and CDR2 SQIVND (reference sequence). The sequenced CDR3 bases are TGTGCCAGTAGTATAGCCGGTGGGGGGAACGGGGAG. This codes for CASSIAGGGNGE. The CDR3 in its entirety is CASSIAGGGNGELFF.

This clone has just a few counts. Read sequence stops 3 residues before the CDR3 end, and the germline J gene provides the missing end. The chain joins TRBV7-9 to TRBJ2-1, with D perhaps matching TRBD2 (6 bases). Germline CDR1 reads SEHNR; CDR2 reads FQNEAQ (reference sequence). V was pared by 7 bases and J by 6 bases, with 10 bases between. There are 12 residues in the CDR3. The sequenced part of the CDR3 DNA is TGTGCCAGCATCCGGACTATCAATGAG. This gives the protein CASIRTINE. The entire CDR3 protein is CASIRTINEQFF.

Notes on this clone: The CDR3 goes on 3 residues after the read ends, and that part is filled in from the germline J gene. The J gene is TRBJ1-6, the V gene TRBV20-1; 8 nucleotides align to TRBD1. V was pared by 6 bases and J by 7 bases, with 17 bases of the junction left unmatched. This CDR3 is 17 amino acids long. Germline lookup yields CDR1 DFQATT and CDR2 SNEGSKA (reference sequence). CDR3 amino acids: CSADLTGAGGLNSPLHF. The DNA read from the CDR3 is TGCAGTGCCGACTTGACAGGGGCGGGCGGACTAAATTCACCC.

This clone was counted only a few times. The observed sequence ends 3 residues before the CDR3 terminus, with the missing tail filled in from the germline J gene. This sequence joins TRBV19 and TRBJ2-5; tentative D call: TRBD1 (5 bases). Germline CDR1 and CDR2: LNHDA and SQIVND (reference sequence). Trimming shortened V by 6 bases and J by 5 bases, and 19 bases separated the two germline ends. The CDR3 loop spans 15 amino acids. The CDR3: CASRRGGERGETQYF. The covered CDR3 bases are TGTGCCAGTAGAAGGGGTGGGGAAAGGGGCGAGACC.

In its sample, this clone was seen a few times. With the read ending 3 residues before the CDR3 end, the germline J gene is used to fill in that end. This sequence joins TRBV6-2 or TRBV6-3 and TRBJ2-3, with 7 nucleotides matching TRBD2. Trimming at V came to 4 bases and at J to 5 bases, leaving 0 bases not matched to a gene. Germline CDR1 is MNHEY and CDR2 is SVGEGT. CDR3 length: 12 residues. CDR3 sequence: CASSSSGDTQYF. The part of the CDR3 DNA that was read is TGTGCCAGCAGTTCTAGCGGAGATACG.